What follows are 8 T cell receptor beta chains derived from one specimen sequenced in a study of OX40 agonist ivuxolimab in advanced cancers. Sequencing was performed with immunoSEQ multiplex PCR; in TCRdb, only in-frame clones are kept and a portion is missing. The sample has fewer than 85,000 clones, over 75% seen once. Sequenced material: CD4+ or CD8+ T cells sorted from blood, taken in a trial of the OX40 agonist ivuxolimab. Receptor source: an adult with an advanced solid tumor such as melanoma, head and neck, liver or kidney cancer.

This rearrangement joins TRBV18 to TRBJ1-1; no definite D call. Between the trimmed V and J ends, which lost 3 bases and 1 base, there was a span of 9 bases. Germline V gives CDR1 KGHSH, CDR2 LQKENI. CDR3 size: 14 residues. The CDR3 nucleotides read TGTGCCAGCTCACCCCTCGAAACGAACACTGAAGCTTTCTTT. This encodes CASSPLETNTEAFF. Based on the CDR3 plus reference TRBV18 and TRBJ1-1, the full variable domain is NAGVMQNPRHLVRRRGQEARLRCSPMKGHSHVYWYRQLPEEGLKFMVYLQKENIIDESGMPKERFSAEFPKEGPSILRIQQVVRGDSAAYFCASSPLETNTEAFFGQGTRLTVV.

There are many counts of this clone. The chain is built from TRBV5-1 and TRBJ1-2; possible D gene TRBD1, 5 bases. Germline V gene lookup returns CDR1 SGHRS and CDR2 YFSETQ. V was trimmed by 0 bases and J by 7 bases, leaving 7 bases between them. The CDR3 has 12 amino acids. The CDR3, as DNA: TGCGCCAGCAGCTTGGAGGACATTGGCTACACCTTC. Encoded protein: CASSLEDIGYTF.

The chain combines TRBV18 with TRBJ2-2; D possibly uses TRBD1 or TRBD2 (5 bases each). Germline loops: CDR1 KGHSH, CDR2 LQKENI. Trimming took 0 bases from V and 4 from J, leaving 6 bases between them. The CDR3 loop spans 14 amino acids. The CDR3 DNA sequence: TGTGCCAGCTCACCACCGGGACCCACCGGGGAGCTGTTTTTT. It codes for CASSPPGPTGELFF.

The rearrangement joins TRBV29-1 to TRBJ1-1; tentative D call: TRBD1 (5 bases). The CDR3 runs 15 residues. Trimming cost V 6 bases and J 0 bases, with 17 bases left between them. Germline loops: CDR1 SQVTM, CDR2 ANQGSEA. In DNA, the CDR3 is TGCAGCGTGCGACCAGGGTGGGGAATGAACACTGAAGCTTTCTTT. Translating it yields CSVRPGWGMNTEAFF.

The gene calls are TRBV27 and TRBJ2-1; 9 bases are a match to TRBD1. Trimming at V came to 5 bases and at J to 1 base, leaving 0 bases not matched to a gene. Per the germline V gene, CDR1 is MNHEY and CDR2 is SMNVEV (reference sequence). The CDR3 length is 14 residues. CDR3 region: CASSDRGSYNEQFF. CDR3 DNA: TGTGCCAGCAGTGACAGGGGGTCCTACAATGAGCAGTTCTTC.

The J gene is TRBJ2-7, the V gene TRBV7-2, with D perhaps TRBD2 (6 bases). The CDR3 consists of 13 residues. Germline CDR1 and CDR2: SGHTA and FQGNSA. V lost 5 bases, J lost 4 bases, and 12 bases lay in between. The CDR3 protein is CASSPVGGYEQYF. CDR3 DNA sequence: TGTGCCAGCAGCCCCGTGGGGGGATACGAGCAGTACTTC.

The chain has TRBV10-2 and TRBJ2-5; a possible D gene is TRBD1 (6 bases). Deletions cut 4 bases from V and 5 bases from J, with 20 bases between. CDR1 is WSHSY, CDR2 SAAADI, per germline. The CDR3 consists of 16 residues. The CDR3, as DNA: TGCGCCAGCAGTGGGATGGACAGCCTGACGGTCGAGACCCAGTACTTC. It specifies CASSGMDSLTVETQYF.

The chain couples TRBV5-1 to TRBJ2-7; D is uncertain. From germline, CDR1 is SGHRS and CDR2 YFSETQ. The CDR3 is 12 amino acids. With 1 base removed from V and 4 bases from J, the gap between germline ends came to 6 bases. The DNA for the CDR3 is TGCGCCAGCAGCTTGCTCGAGTACGAGCAGTACTTC. Protein sequence: CASSLLEYEQYF.